The following is a T cell receptor beta chain sequence with its context. Its specificity is not known. Sequencing was performed with immunoSEQ multiplex PCR; in TCRdb, only in-frame clones are kept and a portion is missing. The data hold 15,000 to 20,000 clones, with 75% to 85% observed a single time. These data come from a study of graft-versus-host responses after intestinal transplantation. Study context: Multivisceral, liver-intestinal, or isolated intestinal grafts went to recipients. Anti-thymocyte globulin was used for induction in all recipients, who then took tacrolimus and steroids for approximately 3 years.

Whole-study results and caveats: Some GvH clones appeared in ileal mucosa or blood before recipient bone marrow.

CDR3 length: 14 residues. Germline V gene data show CDR1 as SGHVT and CDR2 as SQSDAQ. J was trimmed by 7 bases and V by 1 base; bases with no gene match: 5. The starting material, graft tissue, was processed to release intraepithelial and lamina propria lymphocytes. This TCR derives from a human patient who received an intestinal transplant, so some T cells may come from the graft donor. Sequences were derived from ileum tissue, sampled roughly 110 days after intestinal transplant. The V and J genes are TRBV7-4 and TRBJ1-2, with TRBD1 matching over 8 bases. The CDR3 nucleotides are TGTGCCAGCAGCTTAGGAGGACAGGGACTTGGCTACACCTTC. This sequence encodes CASSLGGQGLGYTF.